This paragraph covers one T cell receptor (beta chain) sequence. This sample is part of a study of blood T cell repertoires in COVID-19. About the study: Sites across the United States, Italy and Spain contributed samples from acute and convalescent COVID-19. The cDNA or gDNA used as material had been derived from T cells, B-cell-depleted T cells, or PBMCs.

Trimming at V came to 2 bases and at J to 3 bases, leaving 8 bases not matched to a gene. The CDR3 has 16 amino acids. From germline, CDR1 is PRHDT and CDR2 FYEKMQ (reference sequence). In the authors' workflow: Estimation of nucleated cell counts relied on the amplification of reference gene primers. Some clones are missing from TCRdb's copy, which holds only in-frame ones; the method was immunoSEQ multiplex PCR. The DNA was the basis for D and trimming; V, J and clone size are from that table. This sample has 280,000 or so clones, with around 86% found just once. Sequencing used peripheral blood. The gene calls are TRBV13 and TRBJ1-1, with TRBD1 identical over 8 bases. The source of this sequence is a human donor in a cohort sampled during active COVID-19. The DNA for the CDR3 is TGTGCCAGCAGCTTATCAGGGGGCTTTGGGTACACTGAAGCTTTCTTT. It specifies CASSLSGGFGYTEAFF.